Following are 10 T cell receptor beta chains from one sample sequenced in a study of STAT5B mutations in CD4+ large granular lymphocyte leukemia. Assay used: immunoSEQ multiplex PCR; TCRdb lists only in-frame clones, some missing. The sample gives almost 20,000 clones, roughly 84% of which show up once; approximately 13% is in the top ten. Sample: CD4+ T cells from blood buffy coats. The source is a human donor in good health.

The chain couples TRBV9 to TRBJ2-3; 8 nucleotides align to TRBD2. This CDR3 is 15 amino acids long. V was clipped by 0 bases and J by 5 bases; unmatched bases: 5. Germline V gene data show CDR1 as SGDLS and CDR2 as YYNGEE. The CDR3 protein is CASSVVGGRRDTQYF. In DNA form, the CDR3 reads TGTGCCAGCAGCGTAGTGGGCGGGAGGAGAGATACGCAGTATTTT. Complete variable domain (other parts from reference TRBV9 and TRBJ2-3): DSGVTQTPKHLITATGQRVTLRCSPRSGDLSVYWYQQSLDQGLQFLIQYYNGEERAKGNILERFSAQQFPDLHSELNLSSLELGDSALYFCASSVVGGRRDTQYFGPGTRLTVL.

The chain uses TRBV7-9 and TRBJ1-1; D not certain. Germline V gene lookup returns CDR1 SEHNR and CDR2 FQNEAQ (reference sequence). V lost 2 bases to trimming and J lost 12 bases, with 13 bases between them. CDR3 size: 12 residues. CDR3 bases: TGTGCCAGCAGCTTATCTTTCCCTACCCCTTTCTTT. Amino acids: CASSLSFPTPFF. Combining the CDR3 with reference TRBV7-9 and TRBJ1-1 gives the whole variable domain DTGVSQNPRHKITKRGQNVTFRCDPISEHNRLYWYRQTLGQGPEFLTYFQNEAQLEKSRLLSDRFSAERPKGSFSTLEIQRTEQGDSAMYLCASSLSFPTPFFGQGTRLTVV.

The chain carries TRBV11-2 and TRBJ2-7, with 10 nucleotides matching TRBD2. With 5 bases clipped from V and 6 bases from J, the junction kept 4 bases outside the gene matches. CDR1 SGHAT and CDR2 FQNNGV come from the germline V gene. The CDR3 has 13 residues. For the CDR3, the DNA is TGTGCCAGCAGCCAAACTAGCGGGGTCGAGCAGTACTTC. Amino acids: CASSQTSGVEQYF.

The chain couples TRBV27 to TRBJ1-2; a weak D match, TRBD1 (6 bases). The CDR3 covers 14 residues. Germline values: CDR1 MNHEY, CDR2 SMNVEV (reference sequence). Trimming stripped 6 bases from V and 5 bases from J, with 16 bases between. CDR3 DNA sequence: TGTGCCAGCAGCCAGAAGGGGGGGGGATATGGCTACACCTTC. Translation: CASSQKGGGYGYTF.

This rearrangement joins TRBV9 to TRBJ2-1, with 16 positions matching TRBD2. Germline V CDR1 and CDR2: SGDLS, YYNGEE. This CDR3 contains 16 residues. Losses at the gene ends were 4 bases for V and 7 bases for J; bases not matched to a gene: 5. CDR3 DNA sequence: TGTGCCAGCAGCTCGGGACTAGCGGGAGGGCAAAATGAGCAGTTCTTC. Translating gives CASSSGLAGGQNEQFF.

The chain combines TRBV9 with TRBJ1-2, with 8 bases lining up with TRBD1. The CDR3 runs to 14 residues. The J segment lost 8 bases and the V segment lost 1 base, leaving 7 bases of the junction unmatched. Germline CDR1 is SGDLS and CDR2 is YYNGEE. The DNA of the CDR3 is TGTGCCAGCAGCGTACGGCCAGGGGGCGGGGGCTACACCTTC. Its translation is CASSVRPGGGGYTF.

This clone was seen just once. The rearrangement links TRBV9 to TRBJ1-2; no firm D call. V lost 4 bases, J lost 4 bases, and 14 bases lay in between. CDR3 length: 14 residues. Per the germline V gene, CDR1 is SGDLS and CDR2 is YYNGEE. Here the CDR3 DNA reads TGTGCCAGCAGCCCCCGTTATTTGAGCTATGGCTACACCTTC. Amino acids: CASSPRYLSYGYTF.

This rearrangement joins TRBV2 to TRBJ2-3, with 7 bases lining up with TRBD2. The CDR3 has 16 residues. J was trimmed by 4 bases and V by 4 bases; bases with no gene match: 11. In germline, CDR1 is SNHLY, CDR2 FYNNEI. CDR3 DNA: TGTGCCAGCAGTGTGTTTAGTGCTAGCGGATCAGATACGCAGTATTTT. It specifies CASSVFSASGSDTQYF.

The J gene is TRBJ2-1, the V gene TRBV6-1; the match to TRBD2 covers 7 bases. There are 12 residues in the CDR3. The J segment lost 6 bases and the V segment lost 6 bases, leaving 2 bases of the junction unmatched. Germline V gene sequence: CDR1 MNHNS, CDR2 SASEGT. CDR3 in amino acids: CASRVAGNEQFF. CDR3 sequence (DNA): TGTGCCAGCAGGGTAGCGGGCAATGAGCAGTTCTTC.

The chain uses TRBV27 and TRBJ2-7; possible D gene TRBD2, 6 bases. Germline values: CDR1 MNHEY, CDR2 SMNVEV (reference sequence). The CDR3 totals 14 residues. The V end lost 3 bases, the J end lost 2 bases, and 11 bases lay between the germline ends. CDR3 bases: TGTGCCAGCAGTTTTATGCGGGATACCTACGAGCAGTACTTC. It translates to CASSFMRDTYEQYF.